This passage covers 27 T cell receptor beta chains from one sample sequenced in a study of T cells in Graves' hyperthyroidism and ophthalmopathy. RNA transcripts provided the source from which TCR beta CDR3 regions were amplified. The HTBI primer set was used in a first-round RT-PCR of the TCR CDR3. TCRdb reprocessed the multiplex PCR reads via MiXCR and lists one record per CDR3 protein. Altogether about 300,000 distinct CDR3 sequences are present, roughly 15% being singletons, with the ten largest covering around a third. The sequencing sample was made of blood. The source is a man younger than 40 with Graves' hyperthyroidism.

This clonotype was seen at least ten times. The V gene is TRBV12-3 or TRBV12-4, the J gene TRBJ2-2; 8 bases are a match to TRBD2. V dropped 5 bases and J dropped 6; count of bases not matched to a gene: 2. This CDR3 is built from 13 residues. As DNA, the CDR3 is TGTGCCAGCAGTAGAGCGGGGGCCGGGGAGCTGTTTTTT. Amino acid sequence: CASSRAGAGELFF.

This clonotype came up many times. The CDR3 here is CSAREIAGDRDTQYF. The CDR3 nucleotides read TGCAGTGCTAGAGAGATAGCGGGAGATAGAGATACGCAGTATTTT. V gene TRBV20-1 combines with J gene TRBJ2-3, with 9 bases fitting TRBD2. The CDR3 is made up of 15 amino acids. V gave up 0 bases and J gave up 5 bases; unmatched junction bases: 6. From germline, CDR1 is DFQATT and CDR2 SNEGSKA (reference sequence).

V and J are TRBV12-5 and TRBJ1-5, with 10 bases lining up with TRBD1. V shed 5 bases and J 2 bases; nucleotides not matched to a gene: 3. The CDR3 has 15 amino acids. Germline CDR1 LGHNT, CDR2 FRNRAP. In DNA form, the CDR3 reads TGTGCTAGTGGTAGGGACAGGGGTGGCAATCAGCCCCAGCATTTT. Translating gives CASGRDRGGNQPQHF.

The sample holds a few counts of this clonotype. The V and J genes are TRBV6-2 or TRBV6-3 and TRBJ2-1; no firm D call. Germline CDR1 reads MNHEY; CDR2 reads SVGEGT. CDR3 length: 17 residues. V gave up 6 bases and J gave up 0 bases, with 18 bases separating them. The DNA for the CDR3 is TGTGCCAGCAGGAACGACCCCCGGGTCCCCTCCTACAATGAGCAGTTCTTC. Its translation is CASRNDPRVPSYNEQFF.

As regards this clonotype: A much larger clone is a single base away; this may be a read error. DNA for the CDR3: TGCAGTGCTGGGGGGCTAGCGGGGGTCCAAGAGACCCAGTTCTTC. This translates into CSAGGLAGVQETQFF. The rearrangement uses TRBV20-1 and TRBJ2-5, with TRBD2 matching 10 bases. The J call may be faulty, since TRBJ2-1 better matches the DNA end. The length of the CDR3 is 15 residues. Looked up from germline, CDR1 is DFQATT and CDR2 is SNEGSKA (reference sequence).

As DNA, the CDR3 is TGTGCCAGCAGAAGACGACAGGGCGCGAACACCGGGGAGCTGTTTTTT. It specifies CASRRRQGANTGELFF. The V and J genes are TRBV6-2 or TRBV6-3 and TRBJ2-2; TRBD1 matches 7 bases. Germline CDR1 and CDR2: MNHEY and SVGEGT. The junction had 7 bases not matched to a gene; V was cut back by 6 bases and J by 0 bases. The CDR3 sequence is 16 residues long.

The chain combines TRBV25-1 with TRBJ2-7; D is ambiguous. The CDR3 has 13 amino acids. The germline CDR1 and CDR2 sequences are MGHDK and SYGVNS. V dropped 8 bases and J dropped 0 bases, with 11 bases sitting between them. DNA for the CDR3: TGTGCCAGCGGAGACGTAAGCTCCTACGAGCAGTACTTC. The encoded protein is CASGDVSSYEQYF.

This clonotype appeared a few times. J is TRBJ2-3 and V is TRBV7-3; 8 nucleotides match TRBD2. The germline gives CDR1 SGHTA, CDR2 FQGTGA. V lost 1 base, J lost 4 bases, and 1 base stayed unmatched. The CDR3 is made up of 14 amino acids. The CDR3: CASSLIGRADTQYF. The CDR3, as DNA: TGTGCCAGCAGCTTAATCGGGAGGGCAGATACGCAGTATTTT.

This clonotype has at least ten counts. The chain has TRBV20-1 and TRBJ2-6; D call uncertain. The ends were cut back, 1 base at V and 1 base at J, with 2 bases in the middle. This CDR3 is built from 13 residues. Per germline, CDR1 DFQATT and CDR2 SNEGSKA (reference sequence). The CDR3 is CSARVSGANVLTF. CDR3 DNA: TGCAGTGCTAGAGTATCTGGGGCCAACGTCCTGACTTTC.

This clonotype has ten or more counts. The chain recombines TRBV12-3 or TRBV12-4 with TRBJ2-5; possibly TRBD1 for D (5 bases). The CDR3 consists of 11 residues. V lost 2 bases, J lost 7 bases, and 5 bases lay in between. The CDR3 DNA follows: TGTGCCAGCAGTTTAAGGGGGACCCAGTACTTC. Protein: CASSLRGTQYF.

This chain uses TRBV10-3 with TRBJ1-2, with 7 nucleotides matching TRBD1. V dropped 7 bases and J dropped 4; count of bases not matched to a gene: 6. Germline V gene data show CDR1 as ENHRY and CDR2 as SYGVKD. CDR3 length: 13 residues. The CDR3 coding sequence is TGTGCCATCACAGGGGGAGGCGGCTATGGCTACACCTTC. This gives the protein CAITGGGGYGYTF.

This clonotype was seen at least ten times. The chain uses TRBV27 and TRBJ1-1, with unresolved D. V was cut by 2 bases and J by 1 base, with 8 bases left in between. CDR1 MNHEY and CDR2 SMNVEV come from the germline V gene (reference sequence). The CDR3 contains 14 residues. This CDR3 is CASSLGEGNTEAFF. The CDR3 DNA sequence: TGTGCCAGCAGTTTAGGTGAGGGGAACACTGAAGCTTTCTTT.

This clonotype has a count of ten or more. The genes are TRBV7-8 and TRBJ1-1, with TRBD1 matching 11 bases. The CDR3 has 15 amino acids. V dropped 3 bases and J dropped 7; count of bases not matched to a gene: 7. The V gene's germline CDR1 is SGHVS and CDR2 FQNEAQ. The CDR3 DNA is TGTGCCAGCAGCTTTGGGGACAGGGGGATCGTTGAAGCTTTCTTT. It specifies CASSFGDRGIVEAFF.

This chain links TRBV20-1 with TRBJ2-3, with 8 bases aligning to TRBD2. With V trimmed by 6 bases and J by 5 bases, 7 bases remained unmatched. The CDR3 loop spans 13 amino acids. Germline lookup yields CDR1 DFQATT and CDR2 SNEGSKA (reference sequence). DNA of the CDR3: TGCAGTGCCCCACCGGGGGGGTTAGATACGCAGTATTTT. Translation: CSAPPGGLDTQYF.

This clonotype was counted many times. The CDR3 loop reads CASTMGPARYEQFF. In nucleotides, the CDR3 is TGTGCCAGCACTATGGGACCGGCAAGGTATGAGCAGTTCTTC. V gene TRBV12-3 or TRBV12-4 combines with J gene TRBJ2-1; D could derive from TRBD1 or TRBD2 (5 bases each). The V gene lost 7 bases and the J gene lost 8 bases, with 18 bases spanning the gap. This CDR3 region has 14 residues.

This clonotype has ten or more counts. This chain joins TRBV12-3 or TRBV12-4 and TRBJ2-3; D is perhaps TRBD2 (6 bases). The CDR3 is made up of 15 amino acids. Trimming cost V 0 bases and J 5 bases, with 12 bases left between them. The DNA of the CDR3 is TGTGCCAGCAGTTTAGCGCGGGGCATACAAGATACGCAGTATTTT. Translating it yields CASSLARGIQDTQYF.

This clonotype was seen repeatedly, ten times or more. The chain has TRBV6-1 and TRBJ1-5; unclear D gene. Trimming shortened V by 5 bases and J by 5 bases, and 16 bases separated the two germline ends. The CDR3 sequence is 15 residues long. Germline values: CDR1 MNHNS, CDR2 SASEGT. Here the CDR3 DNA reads TGTGCCAGCAGTCCACGGCCTTCTCCTTATCAGCCCCAGCATTTT. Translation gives CASSPRPSPYQPQHF.

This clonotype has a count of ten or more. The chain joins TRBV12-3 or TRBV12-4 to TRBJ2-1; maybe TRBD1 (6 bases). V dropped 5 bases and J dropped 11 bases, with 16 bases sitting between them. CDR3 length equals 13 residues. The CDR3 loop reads CASSTEIRGQQFF. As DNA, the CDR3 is TGTGCCAGCAGTACCGAGATCAGGGGCCAGCAGTTCTTC.

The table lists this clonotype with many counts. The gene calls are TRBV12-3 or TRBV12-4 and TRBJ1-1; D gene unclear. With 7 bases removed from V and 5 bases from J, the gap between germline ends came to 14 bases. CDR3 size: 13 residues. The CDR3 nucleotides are TGTGCCAGCACCTTAAGGGCTATTACTGAAGCTTTCTTT. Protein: CASTLRAITEAFF.

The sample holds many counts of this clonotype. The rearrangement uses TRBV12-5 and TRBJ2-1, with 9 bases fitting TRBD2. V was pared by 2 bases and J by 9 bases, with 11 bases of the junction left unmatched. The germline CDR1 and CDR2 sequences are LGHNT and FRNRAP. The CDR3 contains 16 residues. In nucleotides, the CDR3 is TGTGCTAGTGGTTTGCTCGGCGGGAGGGCCTGGGCTGAGCAGTTCTTC. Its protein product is CASGLLGGRAWAEQFF.

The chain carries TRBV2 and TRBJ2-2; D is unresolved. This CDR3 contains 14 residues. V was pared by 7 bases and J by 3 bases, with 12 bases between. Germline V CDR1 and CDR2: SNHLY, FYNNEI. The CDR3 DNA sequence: TGTGCCAGCAAGTCGTGGCAGGACACCGGGGAGCTGTTTTTT. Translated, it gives CASKSWQDTGELFF. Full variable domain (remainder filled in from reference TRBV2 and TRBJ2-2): EPEVTQTPSHQVTQMGQEVILRCVPISNHLYFYWYRQILGQKVEFLVSFYNNEISEKSEIFDDQFSVERPDGSNFTLKIRSTKLEDSAMYFCASKSWQDTGELFFGEGSRLTVL.

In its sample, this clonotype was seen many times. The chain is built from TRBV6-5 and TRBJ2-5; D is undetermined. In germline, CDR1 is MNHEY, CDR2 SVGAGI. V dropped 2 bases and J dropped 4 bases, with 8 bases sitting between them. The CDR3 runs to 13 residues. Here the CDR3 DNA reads TGTGCCAGCAGTTACGGTACAGTAGAGACCCAGTACTTC. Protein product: CASSYGTVETQYF.

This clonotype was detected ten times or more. The CDR3 loop is CASSSGVEGTEAFF. As DNA, the CDR3 is TGCGCCAGCAGCTCGGGGGTAGAGGGCACTGAAGCTTTCTTT. The V gene is TRBV5-1, the J gene TRBJ1-1; a possible D gene is TRBD1 (5 bases). CDR3 length equals 14 residues. V shed 3 bases and J shed 4 bases, with 13 bases lying between them. CDR1 SGHRS and CDR2 YFSETQ come from the germline V gene.

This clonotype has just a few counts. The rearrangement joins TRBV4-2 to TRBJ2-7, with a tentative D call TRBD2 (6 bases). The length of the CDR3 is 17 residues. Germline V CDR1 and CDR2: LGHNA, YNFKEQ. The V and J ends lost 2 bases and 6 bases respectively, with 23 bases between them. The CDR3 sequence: CASSQRLEGTGKIEQYF. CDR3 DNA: TGTGCCAGCAGCCAACGCCTGGAGGGGACTGGGAAAATCGAGCAGTACTTC.

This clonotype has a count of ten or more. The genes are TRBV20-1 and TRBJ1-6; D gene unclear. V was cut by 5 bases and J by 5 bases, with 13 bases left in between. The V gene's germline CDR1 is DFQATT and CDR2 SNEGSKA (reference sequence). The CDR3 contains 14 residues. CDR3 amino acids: CSAPKVHDNSPLHF. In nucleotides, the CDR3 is TGCAGTGCTCCTAAGGTTCATGATAATTCACCCCTCCACTTT.

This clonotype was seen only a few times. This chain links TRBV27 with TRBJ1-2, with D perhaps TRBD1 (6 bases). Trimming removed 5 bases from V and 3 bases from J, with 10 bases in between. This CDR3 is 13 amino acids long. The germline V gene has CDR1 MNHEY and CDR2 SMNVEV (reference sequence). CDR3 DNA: TGTGCCAGCAGTCCACGGGGGCACTATGGCTACACCTTC. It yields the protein CASSPRGHYGYTF.

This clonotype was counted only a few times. The CDR3 DNA follows: TGTGCCAGCAGCCGCCGGGACAGGGGGCCGGGCTACACCTTC. This translates into CASSRRDRGPGYTF. V is TRBV7-9 and J is TRBJ1-2; 12 nucleotides align to TRBD1. The CDR3 spans 14 residues. Losses at the gene ends were 5 bases for V and 8 bases for J; bases not matched to a gene: 6. Germline CDR1 SEHNR, CDR2 FQNEAQ (reference sequence).